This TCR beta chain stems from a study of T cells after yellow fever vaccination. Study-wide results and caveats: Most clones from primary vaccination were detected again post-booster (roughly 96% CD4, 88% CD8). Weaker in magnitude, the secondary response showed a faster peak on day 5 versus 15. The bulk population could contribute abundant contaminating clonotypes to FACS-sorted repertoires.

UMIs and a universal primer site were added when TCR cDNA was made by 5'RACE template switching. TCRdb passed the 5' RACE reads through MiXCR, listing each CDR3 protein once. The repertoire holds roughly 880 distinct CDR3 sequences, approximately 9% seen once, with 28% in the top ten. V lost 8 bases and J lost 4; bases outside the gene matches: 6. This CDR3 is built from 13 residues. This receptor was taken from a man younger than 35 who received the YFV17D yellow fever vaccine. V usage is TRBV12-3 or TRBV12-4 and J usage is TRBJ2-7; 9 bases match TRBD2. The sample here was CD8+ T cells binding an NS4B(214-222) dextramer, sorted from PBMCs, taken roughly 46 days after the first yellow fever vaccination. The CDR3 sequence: CASALAGTYEQYF. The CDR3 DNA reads TGTGCCAGCGCCCTAGCGGGGACTTACGAGCAGTACTTC.